This T cell receptor beta chain was retrieved from a study of blood T cell repertoires in COVID-19. Participant age was about 18 to 89 years, and participants resided in roughly 25 US areas. Allocation to cohorts depended on clinical history reported by the participants. The V and J ends lost 3 bases and 9 bases, in that order; junction bases with no gene match: 14. In germline, CDR1 is DFQATT, CDR2 SNEGSKA (reference sequence). The length of the CDR3 is 16 residues. Original methodology: Amplified reference gene primers provided the basis for estimating nucleated cell counts. Produced via immunoSEQ multiplex PCR; TCRdb's table is partial and in-frame only. V, J and clone size are those of that table, while D and trimming were read from the DNA. The data contain 150,000 or so clones, roughly 84% of them singletons.

This sequence was found in a woman between 45 and 65 years old who had been exposed to COVID-19. The sequenced sample was PBMCs or T cells enriched from blood (not recorded which). This chain connects TRBV20-1 to TRBJ2-1; TRBD2 aligns across 10 bases. The CDR3 coding sequence is TGCAGTGCTAGTAGTCGGAGTTCTAGCGGGAGAGGTGAGCAGTTCTTC. Amino acids: CSASSRSSSGRGEQFF.